In this sample, the clone carrying this TCR beta chain turned up once. Antigen specificity is unknown. With V trimmed by 2 bases and J by 4 bases, 8 bases remained unmatched. The germline CDR1 and CDR2 sequences are MNHEY and SVGAGI. The CDR3 length is 16 residues. These data come from a study of STAT5B mutations in CD4+ large granular lymphocyte leukemia. Study details: Healthy donors showed HLA-associated enrichment of the CDR3 'QG' motif.

Study-wide results and caveats: Main leukemic clonotypes were patient-specific, but roughly 26% appeared at low frequency elsewhere.

Original analysis: Productive clonotypes were detectable down to 2.59 x 10-5 frequency. The table came from immunoSEQ multiplex PCR; TCRdb's copy has only in-frame clones and leaves some out. V, J and clone size reflect that table, while D and trimming were determined from the DNA. The sample holds fewer than 25,000 clones; roughly 83% are singletons and the top ten take roughly 13%. The source material was CD4+ T cells from blood buffy coats. V and J are TRBV6-5 and TRBJ2-3; 8 bases are shared with TRBD2. This sequence originates from a human donor in good health. Here the CDR3 DNA reads TGTGCCAGCAGTTACAGTGTTAGCGGGATCCCAGATACGCAGTATTTT. Protein sequence: CASSYSVSGIPDTQYF.